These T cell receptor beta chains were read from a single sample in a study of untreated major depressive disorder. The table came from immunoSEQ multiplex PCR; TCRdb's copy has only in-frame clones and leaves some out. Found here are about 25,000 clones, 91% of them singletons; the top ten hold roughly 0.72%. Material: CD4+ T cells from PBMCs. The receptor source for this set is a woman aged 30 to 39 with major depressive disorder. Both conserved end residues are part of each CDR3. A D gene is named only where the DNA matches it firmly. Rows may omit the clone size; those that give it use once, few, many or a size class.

cdr3_nt: TGCAGCGTTGGGCAGAGACTAGCGGGAGGTGGGTCCCAGTACTTC; cdr3_aa: CSVGQRLAGGGSQYF; d_call: TRBD2; v_call: TRBV29-1; clone_size: NA; j_call: TRBJ2-5
cdr3_nt: TGTGCCAGCAACAACAGGGGCAGGGTCGGCAATGAGCAGTTCTTC; cdr3_aa: CASNNRGRVGNEQFF; d_call: TRBD1; v_call: TRBV6-6; clone_size: NA; j_call: TRBJ2-1
cdr3_nt: TGTGCCAGCACTCCCAGGCGACAGGGGGGGTGGTATAGCAATCAGCCCCAGCATTTT; cdr3_aa: CASTPRRQGGWYSNQPQHF; d_call: TRBD1; v_call: TRBV6-4; clone_size: NA; j_call: TRBJ1-5
cdr3_nt: TGCGCCAGCAGCCCGGGACAGGGGGGGACCCAGTACTTC; cdr3_aa: CASSPGQGGTQYF; d_call: TRBD1; v_call: TRBV5-1; clone_size: NA; j_call: TRBJ2-5
cdr3_nt: TGTGCCAGCAGTTATACAGGGAATCAGCCCCAGCATTTT; cdr3_aa: CASSYTGNQPQHF; d_call: NA; v_call: TRBV2; clone_size: NA; j_call: TRBJ1-5
cdr3_nt: TGTGCCAGCAGCCCAATGGCTTTAGGACAATCCGTGCAGTACTTC; cdr3_aa: CASSPMALGQSVQYF; d_call: NA; v_call: TRBV7-2; clone_size: once; j_call: TRBJ2-7
cdr3_nt: TGTGCCAGCAGCGGACGACACCGGGACACCTGGGAGACCCAGTACTTC; cdr3_aa: CASSGRHRDTWETQYF; d_call: NA; v_call: TRBV9; clone_size: NA; j_call: TRBJ2-5
cdr3_nt: TGCAGCGTTGACAGAACTGCCTACAATGAGCAGTTCTTC; cdr3_aa: CSVDRTAYNEQFF; d_call: NA; v_call: TRBV29-1; clone_size: NA; j_call: TRBJ2-1
cdr3_nt: TGTGCCAGCAGCTTCGGGGGGGCCGGTCGAAACACCATATATTTT; cdr3_aa: CASSFGGAGRNTIYF; d_call: NA; v_call: TRBV5-5; clone_size: NA; j_call: TRBJ1-3
cdr3_nt: TGTGCCACCAGCAGAGATTGGGAGGGGACATACGAGCAGTACTTC; cdr3_aa: CATSRDWEGTYEQYF; d_call: NA; v_call: TRBV15; clone_size: once; j_call: TRBJ2-7
cdr3_nt: TGCGCCAGCAGCCAAAGGACAGTGAACACTGAAGCTTTCTTT; cdr3_aa: CASSQRTVNTEAFF; d_call: NA; v_call: TRBV4-3; clone_size: NA; j_call: TRBJ1-1
cdr3_nt: TGTGCCAGCAGCCAAGTCGCGGGACAGAACTATGGCTACACCTTC; cdr3_aa: CASSQVAGQNYGYTF; d_call: TRBD1; v_call: TRBV4-2; clone_size: NA; j_call: TRBJ1-2
cdr3_nt: TGTGCCAGCAGTTCCTACGGGACAGGGGGCACCGCAACTAATGAAAAACTGTTTTTT; cdr3_aa: CASSSYGTGGTATNEKLFF; d_call: TRBD1; v_call: TRBV7-2; clone_size: medium-sized; j_call: TRBJ1-4